The clone carrying this T cell receptor beta chain was detected only a few times. Its antigen is as yet unknown. The data originate from a study of T cells in Graves' hyperthyroidism and ophthalmopathy. Study observations and caveats: Model-based prediction identified ophthalmopathy a median roughly 5.9 months prior to its onset.

Amplified TCR beta CDR3 regions came from RNA transcripts. The study used the HTBI primer set for a first-round RT-PCR of the TCR CDR3. TCRdb recomputed calls from the multiplex PCR reads with MiXCR, one row per CDR3 protein. The table has some 350,000 distinct CDR3 sequences, roughly 15% seen once. Germline-derived CDR1 and CDR2 are MNHEY and SVGEGT. Losses at the gene ends were 8 bases for V and 7 bases for J; bases not matched to a gene: 8. The CDR3 loop spans 13 amino acids. This rearrangement joins TRBV6-2 or TRBV6-3 to TRBJ1-5, with TRBD1 matching 7 bases. The receptor's source is a woman aged 60-70 years with Graves' ophthalmopathy. The sequencing sample was made of blood. The CDR3: CASGWQGGQPQHF. The CDR3 DNA follows: TGTGCCAGCGGGTGGCAGGGGGGACAGCCCCAGCATTTT.